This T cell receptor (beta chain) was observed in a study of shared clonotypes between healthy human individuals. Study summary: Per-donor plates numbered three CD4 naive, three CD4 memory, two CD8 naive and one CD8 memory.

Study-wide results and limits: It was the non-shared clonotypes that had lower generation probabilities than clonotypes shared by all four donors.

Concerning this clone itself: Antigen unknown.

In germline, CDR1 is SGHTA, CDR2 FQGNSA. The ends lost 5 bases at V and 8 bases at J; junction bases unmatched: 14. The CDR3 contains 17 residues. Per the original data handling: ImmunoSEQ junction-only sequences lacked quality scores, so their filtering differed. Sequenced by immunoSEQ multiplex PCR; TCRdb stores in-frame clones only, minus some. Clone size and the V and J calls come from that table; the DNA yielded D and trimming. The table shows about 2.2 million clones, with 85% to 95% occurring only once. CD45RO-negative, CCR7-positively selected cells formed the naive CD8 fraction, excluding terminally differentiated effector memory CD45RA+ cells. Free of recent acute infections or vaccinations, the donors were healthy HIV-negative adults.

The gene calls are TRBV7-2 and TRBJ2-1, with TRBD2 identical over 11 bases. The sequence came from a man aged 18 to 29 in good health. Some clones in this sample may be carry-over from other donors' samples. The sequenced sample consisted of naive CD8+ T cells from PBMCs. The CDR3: CASSPRTLAGGSHEQFF. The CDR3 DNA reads TGTGCCAGCAGCCCCCGGACCCTAGCGGGAGGTTCCCATGAGCAGTTCTTC.